These T cell receptor beta chains were read from a single sample in a study of CD8 T cells in Susac syndrome. A single record per CDR3 protein comes from TCRdb applying MiXCR to the immunoSEQ multiplex PCR reads. The sample carries about 150,000 distinct CDR3 sequences, around 95% recorded once. The sequencing sample was made of CD4+ T cells from PBMCs. These receptors came from a human donor with Susac syndrome. CDR3s include the opening cysteine and the closing phenylalanine or tryptophan. Each record gives: J gene, D gene, V gene, clone size, CDR3 protein, CDR3 DNA. A D gene is named only where the DNA matches it firmly. Clone size is shown for a subset of rows, as once, few, many or a class of expanded clone.

J: TRBJ2-3
D: TRBD1
V: TRBV3-1
size: -
CDR3: CASSARTGGTDTQYF
DNA: TGTGCCAGCAGCGCCCGGACAGGGGGCACAGATACGCAGTATTTT

J: TRBJ1-1
D: TRBD1
V: TRBV20-1
size: -
CDR3: CSATRDRKFEAFF
DNA: TGCAGTGCTACACGGGACAGGAAGTTTGAAGCTTTCTTT

J: TRBJ1-1
D: -
V: TRBV18
size: once
CDR3: CASSLRGSTEAFF
DNA: TGTGCCAGCTCCCTTAGGGGCTCCACTGAAGCTTTCTTT

J: TRBJ1-2
D: TRBD1
V: TRBV6-6
size: once
CDR3: CASRGQGVIYGYTF
DNA: TGTGCCAGCAGGGGACAGGGGGTTATCTATGGCTACACCTTC

J: TRBJ2-7
D: TRBD1
V: TRBV28
size: -
CDR3: CASRNLGQGDEQYF
DNA: TGTGCCAGCCGTAATCTAGGACAGGGGGACGAGCAGTACTTC

J: TRBJ2-2
D: -
V: TRBV5-1
size: -
CDR3: CASSSPAERNTGELFF
DNA: TGCGCCAGCAGCTCACCAGCGGAAAGGAACACCGGGGAGCTGTTTTTT

J: TRBJ2-1
D: TRBD2
V: TRBV20-1
size: -
CDR3: CSAQRGELNNEQFF
DNA: TGCAGTGCCCAGCGGGGAGAGTTGAACAATGAGCAGTTCTTC

J: TRBJ2-7
D: -
V: TRBV7-9
size: -
CDR3: CASSLDGANYEQYF
DNA: TGTGCCAGCAGCTTAGACGGTGCCAACTACGAGCAGTACTTC

J: TRBJ2-5
D: -
V: TRBV5-1
size: once
CDR3: CASSEGDRTSQETQYF
DNA: TGCGCCAGCAGTGAAGGAGACAGGACCTCCCAAGAGACCCAGTACTTC

J: TRBJ2-5
D: -
V: TRBV29-1
size: -
CDR3: CSADGGGVGETQYF
DNA: TGCAGCGCTGACGGGGGCGGGGTTGGGGAGACCCAGTACTTC

J: TRBJ2-6
D: -
V: TRBV29-1
size: -
CDR3: CSVRRRTDNVLTF
DNA: TGCAGTGTACGCCGGCGGACCGACAACGTCCTGACTTTC

J: TRBJ2-1
D: -
V: TRBV5-6
size: -
CDR3: CASSLELGRGIIFNEQFF
DNA: TGTGCCAGCAGCTTGGAGCTCGGAAGGGGAATTATCTTCAATGAGCAGTTCTTC

J: TRBJ2-7
D: TRBD2
V: TRBV18
size: once
CDR3: CASSELAGGTYEQYF
DNA: TGTGCCAGCTCGGAACTAGCGGGAGGAACCTACGAGCAGTACTTC

J: TRBJ2-3
D: TRBD2
V: TRBV20-1
size: once
CDR3: CSASGTSAGTDTQYF
DNA: TGCAGTGCTTCCGGGACTAGCGCTGGCACAGATACGCAGTATTTT

J: TRBJ1-1
D: -
V: TRBV19
size: -
CDR3: CASRTGNTEAFF
DNA: TGTGCCAGTAGGACAGGGAACACTGAAGCTTTCTTT

J: TRBJ1-2
D: -
V: TRBV6-5
size: -
CDR3: CASSKKGRDGYTF
DNA: TGTGCCAGCAGTAAAAAGGGACGCGATGGCTACACCTTC

J: TRBJ2-5
D: -
V: TRBV29-1
size: -
CDR3: CSVQLWTKTRETQYF
DNA: TGCAGCGTTCAGTTGTGGACGAAAACGCGAGAGACCCAGTACTTC

J: TRBJ1-1
D: -
V: TRBV20-1
size: -
CDR3: CSAREAGLGTEAFF
DNA: TGCAGTGCTAGAGAGGCTGGGCTGGGGACTGAAGCTTTCTTT

J: TRBJ2-5
D: TRBD1
V: TRBV24-1
size: -
CDR3: CATSDPGQGTGETQYF
DNA: TGTGCCACCAGTGACCCCGGACAGGGGACAGGGGAGACCCAGTACTTC

J: TRBJ1-5
D: -
V: TRBV20-1
size: -
CDR3: CSARVGGVNQPQHF
DNA: TGCAGTGCTAGGGTCGGCGGCGTCAATCAGCCCCAGCATTTT

J: TRBJ1-5
D: -
V: TRBV27
size: -
CDR3: CASRGEGGTENQPQHF
DNA: TGTGCCAGCAGAGGGGAGGGGGGGACGGAGAATCAGCCCCAGCATTTT

J: TRBJ2-2
D: TRBD1
V: TRBV28
size: -
CDR3: CASTWTGLVGELFF
DNA: TGTGCCAGCACTTGGACAGGGTTGGTAGGGGAGCTGTTTTTT

J: TRBJ2-5
D: -
V: TRBV29-1
size: once
CDR3: CSVGGASRKETQYF
DNA: TGCAGCGTTGGGGGGGCTAGCCGAAAAGAGACCCAGTACTTC

J: TRBJ1-1
D: -
V: TRBV18
size: -
CDR3: CASSRAGVNTEAFF
DNA: TGTGCCAGCTCACGTGCAGGGGTGAACACTGAAGCTTTCTTT

J: TRBJ2-1
D: TRBD2
V: TRBV20-1
size: -
CDR3: CSARVAGAFSYNEQFF
DNA: TGCAGTGCTAGAGTTGCGGGAGCCTTCTCCTACAATGAGCAGTTCTTC

J: TRBJ1-1
D: -
V: TRBV6-9
size: -
CDR3: CASRREAFF
DNA: TGTGCCAGCAGAAGGGAAGCTTTCTTT

J: TRBJ2-3
D: -
V: TRBV12-2
size: -
CDR3: CASRPIQLAGADTQYF
DNA: TGTGCAAGTCGCCCTATCCAACTAGCGGGTGCAGATACGCAGTATTTT

J: TRBJ2-2
D: TRBD2
V: TRBV6-2/TRBV6-3
size: -
CDR3: CASNPGLVAGGRLNTGELFF
DNA: TGTGCCAGCAATCCCGGACTCGTAGCGGGGGGGCGATTGAACACCGGGGAGCTGTTTTTT

J: TRBJ2-1
D: -
V: TRBV7-9
size: -
CDR3: CASSSTSYNEQFF
DNA: TGTGCCAGCAGCAGTACTAGCTACAATGAGCAGTTCTTC

J: TRBJ2-5
D: -
V: TRBV29-1
size: once
CDR3: CSVEPGETQYF
DNA: TGCAGCGTTGAACCCGGGGAGACCCAGTACTTC

J: TRBJ1-2
D: -
V: TRBV27
size: -
CDR3: CASRPSRNFYGYTF
DNA: TGTGCCAGCAGACCCTCACGGAACTTCTATGGCTACACCTTC

J: TRBJ2-7
D: TRBD2
V: TRBV6-6
size: -
CDR3: CASSRLAENYEQYF
DNA: TGTGCCAGCAGCCGACTAGCGGAGAACTACGAGCAGTACTTC

J: TRBJ1-3
D: -
V: TRBV20-1
size: once
CDR3: CSAPVGAASGNTIYF
DNA: TGCAGTGCCCCCGTCGGGGCCGCCTCTGGAAACACCATATATTTT

J: TRBJ2-7
D: -
V: TRBV2
size: -
CDR3: CASSDGGSGVSPYEQYF
DNA: TGTGCCAGCAGTGATGGAGGATCAGGGGTCAGTCCCTACGAGCAGTACTTC

J: TRBJ1-6
D: TRBD1
V: TRBV12-3/TRBV12-4
size: once
CDR3: CASRKSGTVNSPLHF
DNA: TGTGCCAGCAGAAAATCCGGGACAGTAAATTCACCCCTCCACTTT

J: TRBJ1-1
D: -
V: TRBV29-1
size: once
CDR3: CSVFSANTEAFF
DNA: TGCAGCGTCTTTTCGGCGAACACTGAAGCTTTCTTT

J: TRBJ2-5
D: -
V: TRBV5-6
size: -
CDR3: CASSLVGDPETQYF
DNA: TGTGCCAGCAGCTTAGTTGGGGACCCTGAGACCCAGTACTTC

J: TRBJ2-3
D: TRBD2
V: TRBV12-3/TRBV12-4
size: -
CDR3: CASSVAGATDTQYF
DNA: TGTGCCAGCAGTGTAGCGGGGGCCACAGATACGCAGTATTTT

J: TRBJ2-7
D: -
V: TRBV14
size: -
CDR3: CASSPFAFSNEQYF
DNA: TGTGCCAGCAGCCCCTTCGCCTTCTCCAACGAGCAGTACTTC

J: TRBJ2-7
D: TRBD1
V: TRBV7-9
size: once
CDR3: CASQPVSQGAFEQYF
DNA: TGTGCCAGCCAGCCCGTGTCACAGGGGGCCTTCGAGCAGTACTTC

J: TRBJ2-7
D: TRBD2
V: TRBV23-1
size: -
CDR3: CASSPEAGESYEQYF
DNA: TGCGCCAGCAGTCCGGAAGCGGGAGAGTCCTACGAGCAGTACTTC

J: TRBJ2-3
D: -
V: TRBV20-1
size: -
CDR3: CSARQGSNTDTQYF
DNA: TGCAGTGCTAGACAGGGAAGCAACACAGATACGCAGTATTTT

J: TRBJ2-1
D: TRBD1
V: TRBV28
size: -
CDR3: CASSLSGQGARNEQFF
DNA: TGTGCCAGCAGTTTAAGCGGACAGGGGGCTCGGAATGAGCAGTTCTTC

J: TRBJ2-1
D: TRBD1
V: TRBV4-2
size: -
CDR3: CASSLDRAGSNEQFF
DNA: TGTGCCAGCAGCCTCGACAGGGCCGGATCCAATGAGCAGTTCTTC

J: TRBJ2-1
D: -
V: TRBV6-1
size: -
CDR3: CASSPRNNEQFF
DNA: TGTGCCAGCAGTCCCCGGAACAATGAGCAGTTCTTC

J: TRBJ1-3
D: TRBD1
V: TRBV20-1
size: -
CDR3: CSAIRGQGRNTIYF
DNA: TGCAGTGCGATTAGGGGGCAGGGAAGAAACACCATATATTTT

J: TRBJ1-1
D: -
V: TRBV25-1
size: -
CDR3: CASSIKLDTEAFF
DNA: TGTGCCAGCAGTATCAAACTGGACACAGAAGCTTTCTTT

J: TRBJ2-4
D: -
V: TRBV15
size: -
CDR3: CATSRELLRSRAQYF
DNA: TGTGCCACCAGCAGAGAGCTTCTGCGAAGTCGGGCTCAGTACTTC

J: TRBJ2-5
D: -
V: TRBV19
size: -
CDR3: CASCPVERETQYF
DNA: TGTGCCAGTTGCCCAGTGGAGAGGGAGACCCAGTACTTC

J: TRBJ2-1
D: TRBD1
V: TRBV4-1
size: -
CDR3: CASSRSGQGGNEQFF
DNA: TGCGCCAGCAGCCGCTCGGGACAGGGTGGAAATGAGCAGTTCTTC

J: TRBJ2-1
D: -
V: TRBV3-1
size: once
CDR3: CASLSGGDEQFF
DNA: TGTGCCAGCTTGTCGGGGGGCGATGAGCAGTTCTTC

J: TRBJ2-4
D: -
V: TRBV6-1
size: -
CDR3: CASSEGPGTNIQYF
DNA: TGTGCCAGCAGTGAAGGGCCGGGGACGAACATTCAGTACTTC

J: TRBJ1-1
D: -
V: TRBV25-1
size: -
CDR3: CASSGTHRPNTEAFF
DNA: TGTGCCAGCAGTGGTACCCACAGACCTAACACTGAAGCTTTCTTT

J: TRBJ2-1
D: TRBD2
V: TRBV4-2
size: -
CDR3: CASSLGRGPYNEQFF
DNA: TGTGCCAGCAGCCTGGGGAGGGGCCCCTACAATGAGCAGTTCTTC

J: TRBJ2-7
D: TRBD1
V: TRBV18
size: -
CDR3: CASSSIVTGSFAYEQYF
DNA: TGTGCCAGCTCATCTATAGTGACAGGGAGTTTTGCCTACGAGCAGTACTTC

J: TRBJ1-1
D: -
V: TRBV10-3
size: -
CDR3: CAIKGSLDTEAFF
DNA: TGTGCCATCAAAGGCAGTCTGGACACTGAAGCTTTCTTT